A single sample gave rise to the 25 T cell receptor beta chains below, sequenced in a study of spatial heterogeneity in lung cancer. Time point in this sample: blood at routine non-recurrence follow-up after resection. TCRdb analysed the 5' RACE reads with MiXCR anew, one entry per CDR3 protein. The sample has 110,000 or so distinct CDR3 sequences, less than 14% seen once. Sample: PBMCs, taken at follow-up. Receptors were obtained from a female donor with early-stage non-small cell lung cancer.

The chain uses TRBV6-5 and TRBJ1-2; D remains unclear. Between the trimmed V and J ends, which lost 6 bases and 0 bases, there was a span of 14 bases. Germline V gene data show CDR1 as MNHEY and CDR2 as SVGAGI. This CDR3 is built from 15 residues. CDR3 loop: CASRKERLANYGYTF. In nucleotides, the CDR3 is TGTGCCAGCAGGAAGGAGAGACTTGCTAACTATGGCTACACCTTC.

The rearrangement joins TRBV19 to TRBJ1-1; D is undetermined. Trimming removed 4 bases from V and 3 bases from J, with 6 bases in between. The CDR3 runs 12 residues. The germline V gene has CDR1 LNHDA and CDR2 SQIVND (reference sequence). DNA for the CDR3: TGTGCCAGTAGTAGGTGGGACACTGAAGCTTTCTTT. It encodes CASSRWDTEAFF.

For this clonotype: This clone may be a read error of a much larger clone one base away. The CDR3 does not close with the conserved phenylalanine or tryptophan, likely indicating a read error. The gene calls are TRBV4-2 and TRBJ2-7; 8 bases agree with TRBD2. The V segment lost 4 bases and the J segment 3 bases; nucleotides outside the gene matches: 8. From germline, CDR1 is LGHNA and CDR2 YNFKEQ. This CDR3 has 15 amino acids. Here the CDR3 reads CASSRTGTRDYEQYL. The CDR3 DNA is TGTGCCAGCAGCCGGACCGGGACTAGAGACTACGAGCAGTACTTA.

This clonotype was counted a few times. The chain uses TRBV10-3 and TRBJ1-3, with 7 bases fitting TRBD1. V lost 4 bases and J lost 7; bases outside the gene matches: 4. Per germline, CDR1 ENHRY and CDR2 SYGVKD. This CDR3 contains 13 residues. The CDR3 region has the DNA TGTGCCATCAGTGGGACAGGAGGGAACACCATATATTTT. This gives the protein CAISGTGGNTIYF.

This chain links TRBV11-2 with TRBJ2-6; D not resolved. This CDR3 has 14 amino acids. Germline-derived CDR1 and CDR2 are SGHAT and FQNNGV. The V and J ends lost 6 bases and 3 bases respectively, with 9 bases between them. The CDR3 bases are TGTGCCAGCAGAAGGGTGTTTGGGGCCAACGTCCTGACTTTC. Its protein product is CASRRVFGANVLTF.

This clonotype was seen many times. This chain connects TRBV6-6 to TRBJ1-5; D remains ambiguous. CDR1 and CDR2 from the germline V gene are MNHNY and SVGAGI (reference sequence). The ends were cut back, 0 bases at V and 0 bases at J, with 12 bases in the middle. This CDR3 is built from 17 residues. CDR3 coding DNA: TGTGCCAGCAGTTACTCGGTACGGGAGTATAGCAATCAGCCCCAGCATTTT. Translation gives CASSYSVREYSNQPQHF.

This clonotype was counted ten times or more. V usage is TRBV12-3 or TRBV12-4 and J usage is TRBJ1-2, with D perhaps TRBD1 (5 bases). V lost 3 bases and J 4 bases, leaving 12 bases between the germline ends. This CDR3 is built from 14 residues. The CDR3 protein is CASSLWGGGYGYTF. The CDR3 nucleotides read TGTGCCAGCAGTTTGTGGGGGGGAGGCTATGGCTACACCTTC.

This clonotype was seen more than once but under ten times. This sequence joins TRBV29-1 and TRBJ2-7; 9 positions agree with TRBD1. This CDR3 is 13 amino acids long. The trim removed 4 bases at V and 4 bases at J, leaving 5 bases unmatched. Germline V gene data show CDR1 as SQVTM and CDR2 as ANQGSEA. CDR3 loop: CSVAQGAAYEQYF. Here the CDR3 DNA reads TGCAGCGTTGCACAGGGGGCTGCGTACGAGCAGTACTTC.

This clonotype was observed at least ten times. The chain joins TRBV5-1 to TRBJ2-4, with a possible D match to TRBD1 (5 bases). The V end was cut by 0 bases, the J end by 10 bases, with 14 bases between. CDR3 length: 14 amino acids. Germline V gives CDR1 SGHRS, CDR2 YFSETQ. The CDR3 DNA reads as TGCGCCAGCAGCTTGGCGGTGACAGCCGAGATTCAGTACTTC. Translated: CASSLAVTAEIQYF.

V usage is TRBV7-6 and J usage is TRBJ2-3, with TRBD2 matching over 7 bases. V lost 4 bases and J lost 3; bases outside the gene matches: 7. This CDR3 region has 15 residues. Germline V gene sequence: CDR1 SGHVS, CDR2 FNYEAQ. For the CDR3, the DNA is TGTGCCAGCAGCTCCACCGGACTAGTTACAGATACGCAGTATTTT. Translation: CASSSTGLVTDTQYF.

Concerning this clonotype: A much bigger clone sits one base away, suggesting this may be a read error. The chain is built from TRBV20-1 and TRBJ2-1, with D unresolved. The CDR3 totals 12 residues. V was trimmed by 3 bases and J by 8 bases, leaving 11 bases between them. CDR1 is DFQATT and CDR2 is SNEGSKA in the germline V gene (reference sequence). For the CDR3, the DNA is TGCAGTGCTAGTGCGTCAGTCTATGAGCAGTTCTTC. Translating gives CSASASVYEQFF.

This clonotype has a handful of counts. The gene calls are TRBV7-7 and TRBJ2-3; 10 bases are shared with TRBD2. The V and J ends lost 5 bases and 5 bases, in that order; junction bases with no gene match: 4. The germline CDR1 and CDR2 sequences are SSHAT and FNYEAQ (reference sequence). The CDR3 runs 14 residues. The CDR3 protein is CASSPSGSKDTQYF. CDR3 bases: TGTGCCAGCAGCCCTAGCGGGAGTAAAGATACGCAGTATTTT.

In this sample, this clonotype turned up a few times. J is TRBJ2-7 and V is TRBV27, with TRBD2 matching over 7 bases. This CDR3 is 13 amino acids long. Germline V gene data show CDR1 as MNHEY and CDR2 as SMNVEV (reference sequence). With 4 bases clipped from V and 4 bases from J, the junction kept 4 bases outside the gene matches. CDR3 DNA: TGTGCCAGCAGTTGGGCAGCGGGGTACGAGCAGTACTTC. Translating gives CASSWAAGYEQYF.

This clonotype has at least ten counts. The chain employs TRBV7-2 and TRBJ1-4, with D possibly being TRBD1 (6 bases). Germline V lookup: CDR1 SGHTA, CDR2 FQGNSA. The CDR3 consists of 15 residues. V shed 5 bases and J shed 0 bases, with 10 bases lying between them. The CDR3 DNA reads as TGTGCCAGCAGCCCAGGGGACTCAACTAATGAAAAACTGTTTTTT. It specifies CASSPGDSTNEKLFF.

A word on this clonotype: This could be a read error, since a much larger clone is one nucleotide away. The rearrangement joins TRBV12-3 or TRBV12-4 to TRBJ2-5, with D perhaps TRBD1 (6 bases). The CDR3 consists of 13 residues. Trimming shortened V by 6 bases and J by 9 bases, and 17 bases separated the two germline ends. The CDR3 coding sequence is TGTGCCAGCAGCGGACAGTTGGCGGAGTCCCAGTACTTC. Residues: CASSGQLAESQYF.

This clonotype was picked up a small number of times. The chain uses TRBV6-1 and TRBJ2-2; no clear D gene. The V gene's germline CDR1 is MNHNS and CDR2 SASEGT. V lost 6 bases to trimming and J lost 1 base, with 6 bases between them. This CDR3 is 13 amino acids long. CDR3 in amino acids: CASRRQNTGELFF. For the CDR3, the DNA is TGTGCCAGCAGGAGACAGAACACCGGGGAGCTGTTTTTT.

The chain recombines TRBV2 with TRBJ1-5; D possibly corresponds to TRBD1 (6 bases). CDR1 and CDR2 (germline): SNHLY, FYNNEI. The CDR3 is made up of 15 amino acids. The germline V and J ends were trimmed by 2 bases and 6 bases, with 14 bases remaining between them. CDR3 sequence reads: CASSEFPQGGQPQHF. The CDR3 DNA sequence: TGTGCCAGCAGTGAATTCCCACAGGGTGGTCAGCCCCAGCATTTT. The entire variable domain, with the rest obtained from reference TRBV2 and TRBJ1-5, is as follows: EPEVTQTPSHQVTQMGQEVILRCVPISNHLYFYWYRQILGQKVEFLVSFYNNEISEKSEIFDDQFSVERPDGSNFTLKIRSTKLEDSAMYFCASSEFPQGGQPQHFGDGTRLSIL.

The chain employs TRBV6-6 and TRBJ1-2; TRBD1 might be the D (6 bases). The germline V and J ends were trimmed by 5 bases and 7 bases, with 17 bases remaining between them. Germline CDR1 and CDR2: MNHNY and SVGAGI (reference sequence). This CDR3 comprises 14 residues. In DNA, the CDR3 is TGTGCCAGCAGTCCCACTACAGGGTATGGTGGCTACACCTTC. Encoded protein: CASSPTTGYGGYTF.

This clonotype was seen more than once but under ten times. The chain uses TRBV18 and TRBJ1-1; D remains ambiguous. The germline V gene has CDR1 KGHSH and CDR2 LQKENI. This CDR3 contains 15 residues. V was shortened by 3 bases and J by 0 bases, with 11 bases between the two germline ends. The CDR3 here is CASSPPPGMNTEAFF. The CDR3 nucleotides read TGTGCCAGCTCACCCCCTCCAGGTATGAACACTGAAGCTTTCTTT.

This clonotype showed up many times. The chain links TRBV9 to TRBJ2-1; 11 positions agree with TRBD2. Germline V gene data show CDR1 as SGDLS and CDR2 as YYNGEE. Trimming cost V 0 bases and J 4 bases; bases outside gene matches: 3. The CDR3 runs 16 residues. The CDR3 sequence is CASSVGPSGGYNEQFF. The CDR3 region has the DNA TGTGCCAGCAGCGTAGGTCCTAGCGGGGGGTACAATGAGCAGTTCTTC.

J is TRBJ2-3 and V is TRBV7-9; 7 positions agree with TRBD2. The CDR3 contains 18 residues. J was trimmed by 2 bases and V by 8 bases; bases with no gene match: 19. In germline, CDR1 is SEHNR, CDR2 FQNEAQ (reference sequence). The DNA of the CDR3 is TGTGCCAGCCAGAGACTTGGGGGAGGGCCGTCTCTCACAGATACGCAGTATTTT. Translating gives CASQRLGGGPSLTDTQYF.

Many counts were recorded for this clonotype. The rearrangement joins TRBV5-8 to TRBJ1-2; the D is unclear. Germline lookup yields CDR1 SGHTS and CDR2 YDEGEE. Trimming removed 1 base at V and 3 bases at J, with 10 bases between. There are 14 residues in the CDR3. CDR3: CASSLPELYYGYTF. CDR3 nucleotide sequence: TGTGCCAGCAGCTTGCCAGAGTTATACTATGGCTACACCTTC.

The genes are TRBV9 and TRBJ1-1, with D possibly TRBD1 on 5 matching bases. CDR1 is SGDLS, CDR2 YYNGEE, per germline. This CDR3 has 14 residues. V gave up 0 bases and J gave up 5 bases, with 11 bases separating them. The CDR3 nucleotides are TGTGCCAGCAGCGTAGCTGGGGGTGGTACTGAAGCTTTCTTT. It translates to CASSVAGGGTEAFF.

The gene calls are TRBV5-4 and TRBJ2-1, with 10 bases identical to TRBD2. J was trimmed by 8 bases and V by 0 bases; bases with no gene match: 8. Germline V gene sequence: CDR1 SGHNT, CDR2 YYREEE (reference sequence). This CDR3 is 16 amino acids long. The CDR3 sequence is CASSLAQASGSYEQFF. CDR3 in DNA: TGTGCCAGCAGCTTGGCCCAGGCTAGCGGGAGCTATGAGCAGTTCTTC.

This clonotype was counted only a few times. V is TRBV7-9 and J is TRBJ2-5, with TRBD2 as a possible D gene (6 bases). The V and J ends lost 5 bases and 1 base respectively, with 8 bases between them. The CDR3 is 13 residues long. Germline-derived CDR1 and CDR2 are SEHNR and FQNEAQ (reference sequence). This CDR3 reads CASSRDFQETQYF. CDR3 sequence (DNA): TGTGCCAGCAGCCGGGACTTCCAAGAGACCCAGTACTTC.